The clone carrying this T cell receptor (beta chain) showed up many times. Antigen: not known. There were no patients who had received any treatment before thyroid surgery. These data belong to a study of metastatic and nonmetastatic thyroid tumors. Study at large: Comparison of repertoires was carried out across blood and tumor or nodule tissue from malignant and benign thyroid patients. Findings and caveats of the study: When malignant thyroid tumors were compared with benign nodules, TCR beta diversity was reportedly significantly higher in the malignant tumors. This held in both blood and tumor samples.

Per the original methods: Researchers built a distant-metastasis classifier for papillary thyroid cancer that drew on CDR3 differences across clinicopathological groups. TCRdb recomputed clones from the PCR reads via MiXCR. TCRdb, not the original authors, processed these V and J calls. The table has tens of thousands of clones, approximately 19% seen once. Germline V gene data show CDR1 as SGHRS and CDR2 as YFSETQ. Trimming cost V 4 bases and J 1 base, with 8 bases left between them. The CDR3 contains 13 residues. The rearrangement uses TRBV5-1 and TRBJ1-1; D remains unclear. The sequencing sample was made of blood. This clonotype was sampled from a female donor with papillary thyroid cancer or a benign thyroid nodule (not recorded which). Some clones in this sample may be carry-over from other donors' samples. CDR3 amino acids: CASSTGGNTEAFF. CDR3 nucleotide sequence: TGCGCCAGCAGCACGGGAGGGAACACTGAAGCTTTCTTT.